These 8 T cell receptor beta chains were all obtained from the same sample, sequenced in a study of T cells in Graves' hyperthyroidism and ophthalmopathy. Using RNA transcripts as the source, TCR beta CDR3 regions were amplified. Carried out on the TCR CDR3, a first-round RT-PCR used the HTBI primer set. TCRdb reprocessed the multiplex PCR reads with MiXCR, giving one entry per CDR3 protein. The table shows hundreds of thousands of distinct CDR3 sequences, with about 16% occurring only once. Input material: blood. Receptor source: a woman younger than 45 with Graves' hyperthyroidism.

This clonotype was counted ten times or more. The chain carries TRBV6-1 and TRBJ2-1, with D tentatively TRBD1 or TRBD2 (5 bases each). V lost 7 bases and J 3 bases, leaving 13 bases between the germline ends. CDR1 is MNHNS, CDR2 SASEGT, per germline. This CDR3 is 14 amino acids long. CDR3: CASTPGPFYNEQFF. CDR3 DNA: TGTGCCAGCACTCCGGGACCCTTCTACAATGAGCAGTTCTTC.

The genes are TRBV2 and TRBJ1-6, with D tentatively TRBD1 (5 bases). V lost 6 bases to trimming and J lost 9 bases, with 9 bases between them. Germline values: CDR1 SNHLY, CDR2 FYNNEI. CDR3 length equals 12 residues. CDR3 DNA: TGTGCCAGCAGAGGGGAAAGTTCACCCCTCCACTTT. Amino acid sequence: CASRGESSPLHF.

This clonotype has at least ten counts. The chain employs TRBV5-1 and TRBJ2-7, with 7 bases matching TRBD2. Germline V gene lookup returns CDR1 SGHRS and CDR2 YFSETQ. V shed 0 bases and J 6 bases; nucleotides not matched to a gene: 12. The CDR3 contains 16 residues. The CDR3 nucleotides are TGCGCCAGCAGCTTGGATACCGCGACGGGAGGCTCCGAGCAGTACTTC. It is translated as CASSLDTATGGSEQYF.

Many counts were recorded for this clonotype. CDR3 protein: CASSPAGGNYEQYF. CDR3 coding DNA: TGTGCCAGCAGTCCGGCAGGGGGTAACTACGAGCAGTACTTC. V and J are TRBV28 and TRBJ2-7; 7 bases are a match to TRBD1. This CDR3 has 14 amino acids. J lost 3 bases, V lost 5 bases, and 7 bases had no gene match. From germline, CDR1 is MDHEN and CDR2 SYDVKM.

Regarding this clonotype: One base away lies a much larger clone, so this may be a sequencing read error. The CDR3 does not close with the conserved phenylalanine or tryptophan, likely indicating a read error. V gene TRBV5-1 combines with J gene TRBJ2-1, with TRBD2 matching 7 bases. This CDR3 comprises 16 residues. Germline CDR1 SGHRS, CDR2 YFSETQ. V lost 0 bases to trimming and J lost 5 bases; unmatched junction nucleotides: 8. The CDR3 loop is CASSLGSLAENNEQFV. The CDR3 DNA reads TGCGCCAGCAGCTTGGGTTCTCTAGCGGAAAACAATGAGCAGTTCGTC.

This clonotype was detected ten times or more. CDR3 loop: CSARDLRTSGSTDTQYF. CDR3 DNA sequence: TGCAGTGCTAGAGATCTCCGGACTAGCGGCAGCACAGATACGCAGTATTTT. The chain couples TRBV20-1 to TRBJ2-3; 10 positions match TRBD2. Germline V gene sequence: CDR1 DFQATT, CDR2 SNEGSKA (reference sequence). The CDR3 consists of 17 residues. V gave up 0 bases and J gave up 0 bases; unmatched junction bases: 6.

In this sample, this clonotype turned up a few times. The junction and the germline gene differ at one end; a read error may be behind it. V usage is TRBV7-7 and J usage is TRBJ2-1; 7 bases align to TRBD2. The CDR3 contains 13 residues. Germline V gene data show CDR1 as SSHAT and CDR2 as FNYEAQ (reference sequence). Here the CDR3 reads CASSGTTSNEQFF. The CDR3 DNA is TGTGCTAGCAGCGGGACTACCAGCAATGAGCAGTTCTTC.

The chain links TRBV5-1 to TRBJ2-5; possible D gene TRBD2, 6 bases. CDR1 and CDR2 from the germline V gene are SGHRS and YFSETQ. CDR3 length equals 14 residues. Trimming stripped 8 bases from V and 7 bases from J, with 21 bases between. CDR3 region: CASRPGLGLGTQYF. CDR3 coding DNA: TGCGCCAGTCGACCGGGACTGGGCTTAGGGACCCAGTACTTC.